A single sample gave rise to the 26 T cell receptor beta chains below, sequenced in a study of OX40 agonist ivuxolimab in advanced cancers. Here immunoSEQ multiplex PCR was the method, and the copy in TCRdb shows in-frame clones only, minus some. Here the sample spans some 63,000 clones, less than 90% being singletons. The input for sequencing was CD4+ or CD8+ T cells sorted from blood, taken in a trial of the OX40 agonist ivuxolimab. The receptors stem from an adult with an advanced solid tumor such as melanoma, head and neck, liver or kidney cancer.

This chain connects TRBV7-2 to TRBJ2-2; D perhaps matches TRBD1 (5 bases). CDR3 length: 17 residues. Germline lookup yields CDR1 SGHTA and CDR2 FQGNSA. Trimming cost V 5 bases and J 0 bases, with 16 bases left between them. The DNA for the CDR3 is TGTGCCAGCAGCCCCAGGGCGGATGCGGCGAACACCGGGGAGCTGTTTTTT. Its translation is CASSPRADAANTGELFF.

The V gene is TRBV27, the J gene TRBJ2-1; D not certain. In germline, CDR1 is MNHEY, CDR2 SMNVEV (reference sequence). The CDR3 has 16 amino acids. Trimming took 7 bases from V and 5 from J, leaving 21 bases between them. CDR3 sequence reads: CASTSLARLRDNEQFF. The CDR3 nucleotides are TGTGCCAGCACCTCTTTGGCGCGTTTAAGGGACAATGAGCAGTTCTTC.

The rearrangement joins TRBV15 to TRBJ1-2; D is perhaps TRBD1 (5 bases). CDR1 and CDR2 (germline): LNHNV, YYDKDF (reference sequence). The CDR3 spans 13 residues. The V end lost 5 bases, the J end lost 12 bases, and 19 bases lay between the germline ends. CDR3 residues: CATSGSRDPPNTF. The CDR3 bases are TGTGCCACCAGCGGATCCCGGGACCCTCCCAACACCTTC. The whole variable domain, filled in from reference TRBV15 and TRBJ1-2, reads DAMVIQNPRYQVTQFGKPVTLSCSQTLNHNVMYWYQQKSSQAPKLLFHYYDKDFNNEADTPDNFQSRRPNTSFCFLDIRSPGLGDTAMYLCATSGSRDPPNTFGSGTRLTVV.

This clone has only a few counts. The chain combines TRBV2 with TRBJ1-5; a possible D gene is TRBD1 (6 bases). The CDR3 runs to 16 residues. V lost 4 bases, J lost 7 bases, and 20 bases lay in between. Germline lookup yields CDR1 SNHLY and CDR2 FYNNEI. The CDR3 here is CASSAHRASDGQPQHF. DNA of the CDR3: TGTGCCAGCAGTGCTCACAGGGCGTCCGACGGCCAGCCCCAGCATTTT.

The V call is TRBV5-5, the J call TRBJ2-2, with D perhaps given as TRBD1 or TRBD2 (5 bases each). The CDR3 is 17 amino acids. V lost 1 base to trimming and J lost 1 base, with 14 bases between them. The germline CDR1 and CDR2 sequences are SGHKS and YYEKEE (reference sequence). The CDR3 region is CASSLSGQLQNTGELFF. The DNA for the CDR3 is TGTGCCAGCAGCTTGTCGGGGCAGCTACAGAACACCGGGGAGCTGTTTTTT.

J is TRBJ2-3 and V is TRBV2; 7 nucleotides agree with TRBD2. CDR3 length: 15 residues. V dropped 7 bases and J dropped 4; count of bases not matched to a gene: 11. CDR1 and CDR2 from the germline V gene are SNHLY and FYNNEI. The CDR3 bases are TGTGCCAGCAATCGGTTTAGGGGAGGGTCAGATACGCAGTATTTT. Residues: CASNRFRGGSDTQYF.

The chain carries TRBV12-5 and TRBJ2-7; 8 bases are a match to TRBD2. The CDR3 is made up of 16 amino acids. Germline lookup yields CDR1 LGHNT and CDR2 FRNRAP. The V and J ends lost 3 bases and 7 bases, in that order; junction bases with no gene match: 14. CDR3 in amino acids: CASGLLVREGPREQYF. The DNA of the CDR3 is TGTGCTAGTGGTTTACTCGTTCGGGAGGGTCCTAGGGAGCAGTACTTC.

The rearrangement uses TRBV10-3 and TRBJ2-2, with 9 bases lining up with TRBD2. V shed 3 bases, J shed 4 bases, and the junction held 3 bases outside the gene matches. Germline V gives CDR1 ENHRY, CDR2 SYGVKD. There are 15 residues in the CDR3. The CDR3 DNA reads as TGTGCCATCAGTGATGGCGGGAGGGGCACCGGGGAGCTGTTTTTT. This sequence encodes CAISDGGRGTGELFF.

V and J are TRBV19 and TRBJ1-2, with TRBD1 matching over 7 bases. This CDR3 contains 14 residues. Unmatched junction bases numbered 3, after V lost 1 base and J lost 4 bases. Germline lookup yields CDR1 LNHDA and CDR2 SQIVND (reference sequence). The CDR3 coding sequence is TGTGCCAGTAGTATAGTACCAGGGGGCTATGGCTACACCTTC. It yields the protein CASSIVPGGYGYTF.

This chain links TRBV10-3 with TRBJ2-3, with 13 positions matching TRBD2. The CDR3 length is 17 residues. The J segment lost 5 bases and the V segment lost 4 bases, leaving 9 bases of the junction unmatched. CDR1 and CDR2 (germline): ENHRY, SYGVKD. CDR3 sequence: CAISGLAGGPGIDTQYF. The DNA of the CDR3 is TGTGCCATCAGTGGACTAGCGGGGGGTCCGGGGATAGATACGCAGTATTTT.

Here the CDR3 DNA reads TGTGCCAGCAGCGAGATCCCCGGCGGACAGGGAGGAGGTAATGAAAAACTGTTTTTT. Translating it yields CASSEIPGGQGGGNEKLFF. The V gene is TRBV2, the J gene TRBJ1-4; 8 nucleotides match TRBD1. The CDR3 has 19 residues. The V and J ends lost 6 bases and 4 bases, in that order; junction bases with no gene match: 19. Per the germline V gene, CDR1 is SNHLY and CDR2 is FYNNEI.

The chain has TRBV9 and TRBJ2-5; D gene unclear. This CDR3 has 16 amino acids. V lost 0 bases to trimming and J lost 1 base, with 13 bases between them. The germline V gene encodes CDR1 SGDLS and CDR2 YYNGEE. In DNA, the CDR3 is TGTGCCAGCAGCGTAGGGTATGGTCAATTCCAAGAGACCCAGTACTTC. It specifies CASSVGYGQFQETQYF.

The chain has TRBV7-9 and TRBJ2-7, with 13 bases aligning to TRBD2. The trim removed 2 bases at V and 0 bases at J, leaving 7 bases unmatched. The CDR3 is 18 residues long. CDR1 and CDR2 (germline): SEHNR, FQNEAQ (reference sequence). CDR3: CASSLPRLAGGTSYEQYF. CDR3 sequence (DNA): TGTGCCAGCAGCTTACCAAGACTAGCGGGAGGTACCTCCTACGAGCAGTACTTC.

This clone was counted a single time. The V call is TRBV4-1, the J call TRBJ2-6; D gene uncertain. Germline V CDR1 and CDR2: MGHRA, YSYEKL. This CDR3 spans 16 amino acids. V was trimmed by 4 bases and J by 2 bases, leaving 12 bases between them. CDR3 amino acids: CASSLPQHAGANVLTF. DNA for the CDR3: TGCGCCAGCAGCCTCCCCCAACACGCTGGGGCCAACGTCCTGACTTTC.

About this clone: Distinct nucleotide sequences in the sample also encode this CDR3. J is TRBJ1-6 and V is TRBV5-4; no reliable D call. Trimming left V 4 bases short and J 2 bases short, with 1 base between. Germline V lookup: CDR1 SGHNT, CDR2 YYREEE (reference sequence). This CDR3 has 12 amino acids. Here the CDR3 DNA reads TGTGCCAGCAGCACCTATAATTCACCCCTCCACTTT. It specifies CASSTYNSPLHF.

The chain recombines TRBV25-1 with TRBJ2-7, with TRBD1 identical over 8 bases. Germline CDR1 and CDR2: MGHDK and SYGVNS. The J segment lost 4 bases and the V segment lost 5 bases, leaving 10 bases of the junction unmatched. The CDR3 sequence is 15 residues long. The CDR3 bases are TGTGCCAGCAGTCCTCCCAAGGGACAGGTATACGAGCAGTACTTC. Protein product: CASSPPKGQVYEQYF.

The rearrangement joins TRBV7-9 to TRBJ1-2; D ambiguous. This CDR3 comprises 16 residues. V lost 6 bases and J lost 1, with 18 bases in between. CDR1 and CDR2 (germline): SEHNR, FQNEAQ (reference sequence). CDR3 sequence reads: CASSLGNGVDNYGYTF. The CDR3, as DNA: TGTGCCAGCAGTTTGGGTAACGGTGTGGATAACTATGGCTACACCTTC.

The chain combines TRBV9 with TRBJ1-6; 8 bases are shared with TRBD1. The CDR3 length is 16 residues. Germline lookup yields CDR1 SGDLS and CDR2 YYNGEE. V dropped 4 bases and J dropped 9; count of bases not matched to a gene: 12. The CDR3 reads CASSPRGQGGGSPLHF. For the CDR3, the DNA is TGTGCCAGCAGCCCACGAGGACAGGGAGGGGGTTCACCCCTCCACTTT.

This sequence joins TRBV11-3 and TRBJ2-3; D not resolved. The germline gives CDR1 SGHNT, CDR2 YENEEA. CDR3 length equals 14 residues. The germline V and J ends were trimmed by 2 bases and 2 bases, with 8 bases remaining between them. CDR3 in DNA: TGTGCCAGCAGCTTAAACAGAAACACAGATACGCAGTATTTT. Amino acid sequence: CASSLNRNTDTQYF.

DNA for the CDR3: TGTGCCAGCAGCCTTAGCGCTTACAATGAGCAGTTCTTC. Encoded protein: CASSLSAYNEQFF. The chain carries TRBV7-2 and TRBJ2-1, with D maybe TRBD2 (5 bases). The CDR3 length is 13 residues. V lost 5 bases to trimming and J lost 4 bases, with 9 bases between them. Germline assignment: CDR1 SGHTA and CDR2 FQGNSA.

The chain is built from TRBV9 and TRBJ1-6; 7 nucleotides align to TRBD1. Trimming took 2 bases from V and 14 from J; bases not matched to a gene: 13. The CDR3 totals 15 residues. Germline lookup yields CDR1 SGDLS and CDR2 YYNGEE. DNA of the CDR3: TGTGCCAGCAGCGTCGGCCCTCAAACAGGGGTAGCCCTCCACTTT. Protein product: CASSVGPQTGVALHF.

The chain carries TRBV27 and TRBJ1-1; weak D call: TRBD1 (6 bases). CDR1 MNHEY and CDR2 SMNVEV come from the germline V gene (reference sequence). CDR3 length equals 17 residues. With 5 bases removed from V and 2 bases from J, the gap between germline ends came to 21 bases. The CDR3 reads CASSTWDIRSANTEAFF. The CDR3 coding sequence is TGTGCCAGCAGTACATGGGACATCAGATCGGCAAACACTGAAGCTTTCTTT.

The V and J genes are TRBV15 and TRBJ1-1, with TRBD1 as a possible D gene (5 bases). Trimming removed 5 bases from V and 6 bases from J, with 13 bases in between. The CDR3 is 13 residues long. Germline V lookup: CDR1 LNHNV, CDR2 YYDKDF (reference sequence). CDR3 region: CATSPEGIAEAFF. CDR3 in DNA: TGTGCCACCAGCCCGGAGGGGATCGCTGAAGCTTTCTTT. Using reference TRBV15 and TRBJ1-1 for the parts outside the CDR3, the full variable domain is DAMVIQNPRYQVTQFGKPVTLSCSQTLNHNVMYWYQQKSSQAPKLLFHYYDKDFNNEADTPDNFQSRRPNTSFCFLDIRSPGLGDTAMYLCATSPEGIAEAFFGQGTRLTVV.

The chain uses TRBV4-1 and TRBJ1-3; 7 bases agree with TRBD1. The CDR3 totals 15 residues. Germline V gives CDR1 MGHRA, CDR2 YSYEKL. The V segment lost 1 base and the J segment 2 bases; nucleotides outside the gene matches: 2. CDR3 DNA: TGCGCCAGCAGCCAAGGACAGGGAACTGGAAACACCATATATTTT. The encoded protein is CASSQGQGTGNTIYF.

Worth noting for this clone: The junction does not match germline at one end; this may be a read error. This sequence joins TRBV4-3 and TRBJ1-4, with D possibly matching TRBD1 (5 bases). CDR1 is LGHNA and CDR2 is YSLEER in the germline V gene. This CDR3 is 14 amino acids long. Written as DNA, the CDR3 is TGCGCCAGCAGCCCGGTCCTTTCGGAGGCAGGGATAATTTTT. Amino acid sequence: CASSPVLSEAGIIF.

V usage is TRBV9 and J usage is TRBJ2-3, with TRBD1 identical over 9 bases. With V trimmed by 4 bases and J by 5 bases, 8 bases remained unmatched. Per germline, CDR1 SGDLS and CDR2 YYNGEE. The CDR3 consists of 15 residues. In DNA, the CDR3 is TGTGCCAGCAGCACTCGACAGGGGGTGGGAGATACGCAGTATTTT. As protein: CASSTRQGVGDTQYF.